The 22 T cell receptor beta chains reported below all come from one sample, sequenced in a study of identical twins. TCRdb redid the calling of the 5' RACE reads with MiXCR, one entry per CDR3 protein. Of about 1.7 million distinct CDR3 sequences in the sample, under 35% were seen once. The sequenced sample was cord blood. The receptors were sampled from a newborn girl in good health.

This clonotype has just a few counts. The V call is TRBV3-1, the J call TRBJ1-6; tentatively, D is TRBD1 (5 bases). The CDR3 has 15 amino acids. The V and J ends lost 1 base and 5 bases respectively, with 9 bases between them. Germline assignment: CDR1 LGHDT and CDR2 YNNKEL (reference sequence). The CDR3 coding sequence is TGTGCCAGCAGCCAAGGGGGCGTTAATAATTCACCCCTCCACTTT. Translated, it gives CASSQGGVNNSPLHF.

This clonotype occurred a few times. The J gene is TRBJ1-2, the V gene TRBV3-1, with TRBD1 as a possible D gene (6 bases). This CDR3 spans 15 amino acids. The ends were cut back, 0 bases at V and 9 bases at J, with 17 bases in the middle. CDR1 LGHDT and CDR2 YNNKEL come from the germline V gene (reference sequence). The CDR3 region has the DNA TGTGCCAGCAGCCAAGAGGGGGGCAGGGTTTGGAGCTACACCTTC. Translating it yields CASSQEGGRVWSYTF.

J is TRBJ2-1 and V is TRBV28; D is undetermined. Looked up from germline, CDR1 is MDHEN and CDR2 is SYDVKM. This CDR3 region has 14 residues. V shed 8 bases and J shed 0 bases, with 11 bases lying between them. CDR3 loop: CASRLALSYNEQFF. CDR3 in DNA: TGTGCCAGCCGCCTGGCCCTCTCCTACAATGAGCAGTTCTTC.

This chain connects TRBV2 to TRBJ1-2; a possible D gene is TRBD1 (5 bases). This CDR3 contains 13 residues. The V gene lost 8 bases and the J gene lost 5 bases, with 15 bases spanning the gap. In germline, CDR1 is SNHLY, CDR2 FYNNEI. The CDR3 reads CASFRDPIYGYTF. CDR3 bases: TGTGCCAGCTTCCGGGACCCAATTTATGGCTACACCTTC.

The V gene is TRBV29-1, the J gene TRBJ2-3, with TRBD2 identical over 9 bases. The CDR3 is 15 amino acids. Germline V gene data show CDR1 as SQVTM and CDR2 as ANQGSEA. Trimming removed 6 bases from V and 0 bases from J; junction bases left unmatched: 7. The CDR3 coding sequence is TGCAGCGTCATAAGACTAGCGGAAAGCACAGATACGCAGTATTTT. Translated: CSVIRLAESTDTQYF.

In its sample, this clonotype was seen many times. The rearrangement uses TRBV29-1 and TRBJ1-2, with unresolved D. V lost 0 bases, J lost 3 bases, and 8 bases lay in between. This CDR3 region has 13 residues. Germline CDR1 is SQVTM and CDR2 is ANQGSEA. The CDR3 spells CSVEDHGDYGYTF. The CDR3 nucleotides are TGCAGCGTTGAAGATCACGGTGACTATGGCTACACCTTC.

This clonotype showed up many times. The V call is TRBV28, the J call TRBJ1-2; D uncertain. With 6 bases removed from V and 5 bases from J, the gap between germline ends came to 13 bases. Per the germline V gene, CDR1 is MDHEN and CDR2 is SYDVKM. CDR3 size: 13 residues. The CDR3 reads CASSPGRPYGYTF. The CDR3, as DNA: TGTGCCAGCAGCCCCGGACGGCCTTATGGCTACACCTTC.

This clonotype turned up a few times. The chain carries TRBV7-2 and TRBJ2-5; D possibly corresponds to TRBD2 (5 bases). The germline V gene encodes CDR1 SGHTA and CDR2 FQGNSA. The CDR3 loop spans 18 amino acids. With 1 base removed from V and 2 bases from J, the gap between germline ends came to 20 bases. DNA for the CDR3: TGTGCCAGCAGCTTAGTCGTTACGTTGAGGGCAGGACAAGAGACCCAGTACTTC. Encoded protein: CASSLVVTLRAGQETQYF.

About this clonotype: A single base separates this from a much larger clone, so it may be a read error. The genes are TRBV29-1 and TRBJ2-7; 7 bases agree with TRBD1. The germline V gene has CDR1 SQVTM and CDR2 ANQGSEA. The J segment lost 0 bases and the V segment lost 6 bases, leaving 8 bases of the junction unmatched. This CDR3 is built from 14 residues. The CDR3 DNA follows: TGCAGCGTCGAAAAGGCAGGGGGCTCCTACGAGCAGTACTTC. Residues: CSVEKAGGSYEQYF.

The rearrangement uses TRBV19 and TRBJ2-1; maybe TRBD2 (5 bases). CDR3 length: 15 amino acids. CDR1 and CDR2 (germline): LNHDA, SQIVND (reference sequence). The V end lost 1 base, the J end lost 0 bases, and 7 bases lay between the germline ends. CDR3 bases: TGTGCCAGTAGTATAGGGGCGGGCTCCTACAATGAGCAGTTCTTC. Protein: CASSIGAGSYNEQFF.

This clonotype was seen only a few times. The CDR3 loop reads CSAPTSGLSYNEQFF. The CDR3 DNA sequence: TGCAGTGCCCCCACTAGCGGGCTCTCCTACAATGAGCAGTTCTTC. The gene calls are TRBV20-1 and TRBJ2-1, with 9 bases aligning to TRBD2. CDR1 is DFQATT and CDR2 is SNEGSKA in the germline V gene (reference sequence). The V gene end was trimmed by 6 bases and the J gene end by 0 bases; junction bases not matched to a gene: 6. CDR3 length: 15 amino acids.

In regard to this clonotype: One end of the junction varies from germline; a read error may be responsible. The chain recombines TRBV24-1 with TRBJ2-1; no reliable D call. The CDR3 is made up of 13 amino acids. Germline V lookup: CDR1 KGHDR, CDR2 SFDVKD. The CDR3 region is CAASDLSGNEQFF. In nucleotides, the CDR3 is TGTGCCGCCAGTGATTTGTCCGGAAATGAGCAGTTCTTC.

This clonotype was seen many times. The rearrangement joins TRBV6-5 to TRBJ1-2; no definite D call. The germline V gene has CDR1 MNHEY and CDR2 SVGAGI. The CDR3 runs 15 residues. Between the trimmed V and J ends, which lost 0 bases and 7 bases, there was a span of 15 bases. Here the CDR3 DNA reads TGTGCCAGCAGTTACTCGATTCGGGTAAATGCTGGCTACACCTTC. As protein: CASSYSIRVNAGYTF.

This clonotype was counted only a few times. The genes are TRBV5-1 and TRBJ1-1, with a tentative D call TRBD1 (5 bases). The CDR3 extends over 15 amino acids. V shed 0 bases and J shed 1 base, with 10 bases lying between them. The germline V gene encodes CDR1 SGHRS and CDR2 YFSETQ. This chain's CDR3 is CASSLVSGRNTEAFF. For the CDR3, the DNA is TGCGCCAGCAGCTTGGTCTCGGGGCGGAACACTGAAGCTTTCTTT.

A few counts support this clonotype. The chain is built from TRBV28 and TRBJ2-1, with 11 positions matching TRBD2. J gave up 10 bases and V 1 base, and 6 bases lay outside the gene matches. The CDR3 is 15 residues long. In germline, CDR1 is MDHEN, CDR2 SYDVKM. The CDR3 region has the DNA TGTGCCAGCAGTTTATTTCTAGCGGGAGGCCACGAGCAGTTCTTC. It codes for CASSLFLAGGHEQFF.

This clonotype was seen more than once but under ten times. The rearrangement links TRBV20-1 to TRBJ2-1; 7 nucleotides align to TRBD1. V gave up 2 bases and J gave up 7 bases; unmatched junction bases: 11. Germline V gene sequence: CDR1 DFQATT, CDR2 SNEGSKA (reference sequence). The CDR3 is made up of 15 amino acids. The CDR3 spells CSARTHRGSENEQFF. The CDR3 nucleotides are TGCAGTGCTAGAACCCACAGGGGTAGTGAAAATGAGCAGTTCTTC.

The DNA of the CDR3 is TGTGCCAGCAGTTTAGTGGCTAGCCTCCCAGATACGCAGTATTTT. This gives the protein CASSLVASLPDTQYF. V gene TRBV12-3 or TRBV12-4 combines with J gene TRBJ2-3; D is perhaps TRBD2 (5 bases). With 1 base removed from V and 4 bases from J, the gap between germline ends came to 12 bases. The CDR3 extends over 15 amino acids.

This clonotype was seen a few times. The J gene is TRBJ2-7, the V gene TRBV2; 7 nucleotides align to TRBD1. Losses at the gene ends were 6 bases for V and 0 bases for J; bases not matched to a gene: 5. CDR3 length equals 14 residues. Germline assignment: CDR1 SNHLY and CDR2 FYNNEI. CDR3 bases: TGTGCCAGCAGACGGGACAGTGACTCCTACGAGCAGTACTTC. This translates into CASRRDSDSYEQYF.

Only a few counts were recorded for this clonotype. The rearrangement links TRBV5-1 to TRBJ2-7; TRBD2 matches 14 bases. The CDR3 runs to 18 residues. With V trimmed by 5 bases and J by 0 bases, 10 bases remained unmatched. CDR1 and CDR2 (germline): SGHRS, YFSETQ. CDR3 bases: TGCGCCAGCAGACCGGGACTAGCGGGAGTAAAGCGCTCCTACGAGCAGTACTTC. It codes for CASRPGLAGVKRSYEQYF.

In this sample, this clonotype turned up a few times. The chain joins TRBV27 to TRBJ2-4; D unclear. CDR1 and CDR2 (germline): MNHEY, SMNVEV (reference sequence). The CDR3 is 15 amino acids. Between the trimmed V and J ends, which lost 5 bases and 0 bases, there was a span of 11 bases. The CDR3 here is CASSPADVAKNIQYF. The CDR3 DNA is TGTGCCAGCAGTCCAGCTGACGTAGCCAAAAACATTCAGTACTTC.

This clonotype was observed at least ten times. The CDR3 DNA sequence: TGCGCCAGCAGCGCCGGACTAGCGGCACTCTCCTACAATGAGCAGTTCTTC. This gives the protein CASSAGLAALSYNEQFF. This chain uses TRBV5-1 with TRBJ2-1; TRBD2 agrees at 10 bases. The CDR3 is 17 residues long. CDR1 and CDR2 (germline): SGHRS, YFSETQ. Trimming at V came to 4 bases and at J to 0 bases, leaving 7 bases not matched to a gene.

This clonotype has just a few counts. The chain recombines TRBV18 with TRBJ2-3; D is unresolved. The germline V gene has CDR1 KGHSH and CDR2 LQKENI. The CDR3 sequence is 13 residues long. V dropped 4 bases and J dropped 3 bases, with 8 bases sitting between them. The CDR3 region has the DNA TGTGCCAGCTCACAACGGAAGACAGATACGCAGTATTTT. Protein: CASSQRKTDTQYF.